Each of the 8 T cell receptor beta chains below was sequenced from the same sample in a study of spatial heterogeneity in lung cancer (dated by TCRdb to between 2018 and 2021). The time point label, read with the paper, signifies: sample taken at primary tumor resection. Whole RNA extracted from tumor and nontumor lung tissue, or from cryopreserved PBMC samples, was used for TCR sequencing without cell sorting. The receptor library was made with 5' RACE. Sequenced using a NextSeq 500. TCRdb reprocessing: public reads trimmed at Q25 with fastp, clones called with MiXCR, in-frame beta chains kept. Merged by CDR3 protein, the rows form single entries marked with the most common genes and DNA. The sample includes about 13,000 distinct CDR3 sequences, with about 5.6% observed a single time. The top ten constitute about two fifths of the sample. Sequenced here: lung tumor tissue, sampled at surgery. These receptors were obtained from a human donor with early-stage non-small cell lung cancer.

Many counts were recorded for this clonotype. This beta chain appears as a stray read in a library generated for alpha chains; its size is not informative. V usage is TRBV10-3 and J usage is TRBJ2-5; 9 nucleotides line up with TRBD1. With V trimmed by 9 bases and J by 1 base, 3 bases remained unmatched. The CDR3 extends over 13 amino acids. Germline CDR1 is ENHRY and CDR2 is SYGVKD. CDR3 nucleotide sequence: TGTGCCATGGAGGACAGGGGCCAAGAGACCCAGTACTTC. Residues: CAMEDRGQETQYF.

This clonotype was observed at least ten times. Little can be read into the size of this beta chain, an off-target read in a library designed for alpha chains. The genes are TRBV25-1 and TRBJ2-1, with TRBD2 identical over 9 bases. With V trimmed by 4 bases and J by 5 bases, 3 bases remained unmatched. Germline V gene lookup returns CDR1 MGHDK and CDR2 SYGVNS. This CDR3 is 14 amino acids long. The DNA for the CDR3 is TGTGCCAGCAGTGCTCCTAGCGGGGACAATGAGCAGTTCTTC. As protein: CASSAPSGDNEQFF.

This clonotype was detected many times. In a library made to pick up alpha chains, this beta chain is a stray read with a size that means little. The genes are TRBV3-2 and TRBJ2-2; the listed D gene, TRBD1, was not tested against the DNA. TRBV3-2 constitutes a pseudogene. This CDR3 has 16 residues. CDR3 nucleotide sequence: TGTGCCAGCAGCCTCAGACAGGGGCGGAGGACCGGGGAGCTGTTTTTT. Protein sequence: CASSLRQGRRTGELFF.

This clonotype came up many times. Since the library was made to target alpha chains, this beta chain is a stray read and its abundance is not meaningful. The chain uses TRBV27 and TRBJ2-1, with TRBD2 matching 12 bases. V shed 5 bases and J 6 bases; nucleotides not matched to a gene: 5. The CDR3 runs to 15 residues. Germline values: CDR1 MNHEY, CDR2 SMNVEV (reference sequence). In DNA, the CDR3 is TGTGCCAGCAGTCCACTAGCGGGAGGAGTCAATGAGCAGTTCTTC. Translation: CASSPLAGGVNEQFF.

This clonotype was seen many times. Found in a library prepared for alpha chains, this beta chain is an off-target read, and its abundance has little meaning. The chain couples TRBV6-2 or TRBV6-3 to TRBJ2-2, with TRBD2 matching over 11 bases. From germline, CDR1 is MNHEY and CDR2 SVGEGT. The CDR3 covers 15 residues. V lost 6 bases, J lost 6 bases, and 6 bases stayed unmatched. The CDR3 here is CASSTTSGGSGELFF. CDR3 in DNA: TGTGCCAGCAGCACAACTAGCGGGGGATCCGGGGAGCTGTTTTTT.

In its sample, this clonotype was seen many times. The library was designed around alpha chains, so this beta chain is a stray read whose abundance carries little weight. This sequence joins TRBV7-2 and TRBJ1-2; no firm D call. This CDR3 has 14 amino acids. The germline V and J ends were trimmed by 5 bases and 1 base, with 11 bases remaining between them. Looked up from germline, CDR1 is SGHTA and CDR2 is FQGNSA. The CDR3, as DNA: TGTGCCAGCAGCCCAGGCGGGAGTAACTATGGCTACACCTTC. The encoded protein is CASSPGGSNYGYTF.

As to this clonotype: Because this beta chain is a stray read in a library intended to capture alpha chains, its abundance should not be given much weight. This chain connects TRBV18 to TRBJ1-1, with 7 bases fitting TRBD1. V trimming: 4 bases; J trimming: 0 bases; junction bases outside the gene matches: 2. The V gene's germline CDR1 is KGHSH and CDR2 LQKENI. The CDR3 consists of 14 residues. DNA for the CDR3: TGTGCCAGCTCACGGGACAGCATGAACACTGAAGCTTTCTTT. It encodes CASSRDSMNTEAFF.

This clonotype has just a few counts. This beta chain lies outside the target of a library built for alpha chains; its clone size means little. The chain joins TRBV29-1 to TRBJ2-7; TRBD1 or TRBD2 may be the D gene (6 bases each). Germline values: CDR1 SQVTM, CDR2 ANQGSEA. The CDR3 covers 12 residues. V dropped 5 bases and J dropped 5 bases, with 13 bases sitting between them. CDR3 DNA: TGCAGCGTTAAATCGGGGGCGGACGAGCAGTACGTC. Residues: CSVKSGADEQYV.